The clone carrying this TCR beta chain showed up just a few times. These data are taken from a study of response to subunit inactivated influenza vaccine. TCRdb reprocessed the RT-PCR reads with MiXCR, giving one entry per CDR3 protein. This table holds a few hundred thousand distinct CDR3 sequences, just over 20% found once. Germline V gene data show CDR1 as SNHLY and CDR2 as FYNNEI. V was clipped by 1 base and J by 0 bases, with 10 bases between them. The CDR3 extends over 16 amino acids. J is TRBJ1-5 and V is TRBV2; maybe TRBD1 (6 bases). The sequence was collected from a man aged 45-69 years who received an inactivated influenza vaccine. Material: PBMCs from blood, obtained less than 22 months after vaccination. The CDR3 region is CASSEGGLTSNQPQHF. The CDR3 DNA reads TGTGCCAGCAGTGAAGGGGGGCTCACTAGCAATCAGCCCCAGCATTTT.